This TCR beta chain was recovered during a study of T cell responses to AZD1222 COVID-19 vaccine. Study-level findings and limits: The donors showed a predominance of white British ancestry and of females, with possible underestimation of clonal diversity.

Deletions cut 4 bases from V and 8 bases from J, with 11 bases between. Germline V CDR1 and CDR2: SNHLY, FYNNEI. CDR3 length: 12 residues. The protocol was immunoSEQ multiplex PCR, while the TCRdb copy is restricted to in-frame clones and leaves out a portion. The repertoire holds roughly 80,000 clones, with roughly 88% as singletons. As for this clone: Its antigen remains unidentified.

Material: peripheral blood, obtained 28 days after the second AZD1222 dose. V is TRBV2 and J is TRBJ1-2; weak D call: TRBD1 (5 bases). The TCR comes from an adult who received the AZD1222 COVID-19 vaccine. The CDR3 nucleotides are TGTGCCAGCAGTGTAGGGGTAGTCGGCTACACCTTC. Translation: CASSVGVVGYTF.